One and the same sample provided the 9 T cell receptor beta chains below, sequenced in a study of monozygotic twins with cystic fibrosis. Measured with immunoSEQ multiplex PCR; TCRdb has only the in-frame clones, and not every one. The sample consists of around 29,000 clones, around 85% of them appearing once. Sequencing was done on a sample of blood. These receptors originate from a girl aged 2-10 years with cystic fibrosis.

J is TRBJ2-7 and V is TRBV5-4; no definite D call. Between the trimmed V and J ends, which lost 2 bases and 1 base, there was a span of 7 bases. The length of the CDR3 is 13 residues. Germline CDR1 SGHNT, CDR2 YYREEE (reference sequence). The CDR3 DNA is TGTGCCAGCAGCTTTTGGGCTTCCTACGAGCAGTACTTC. This gives the protein CASSFWASYEQYF.

V is TRBV14 and J is TRBJ2-7; tentatively, D is TRBD1 (6 bases). Between the trimmed V and J ends, which lost 5 bases and 4 bases, there was a span of 21 bases. The germline CDR1 and CDR2 sequences are SGHDN and FVKESK. CDR3 length: 16 residues. This chain's CDR3 is CASSLTGIGAKYEQYF. CDR3 nucleotide sequence: TGTGCCAGCAGCTTAACAGGGATCGGAGCCAAATACGAGCAGTACTTC.

V is TRBV5-1 and J is TRBJ2-2; D is possibly TRBD1 or TRBD2 (5 bases each). Trimming stripped 4 bases from V and 0 bases from J, with 13 bases between. Per germline, CDR1 SGHRS and CDR2 YFSETQ. There are 16 residues in the CDR3. DNA of the CDR3: TGCGCCAGCAGCCCGGGGACGGGTACGAACACCGGGGAGCTGTTTTTT. The encoded protein is CASSPGTGTNTGELFF.

V and J are TRBV27 and TRBJ2-5; weak D call: TRBD2 (5 bases). Germline V gives CDR1 MNHEY, CDR2 SMNVEV (reference sequence). V lost 10 bases, J lost 0 bases, and 18 bases lay in between. This CDR3 has 15 amino acids. The CDR3 loop is CATKGSSSYQETQYF. The CDR3 DNA reads TGTGCCACCAAAGGGTCTAGCAGCTACCAAGAGACCCAGTACTTC.

This chain uses TRBV18 with TRBJ1-3; no definite D call. This CDR3 region has 16 residues. V lost 0 bases to trimming and J lost 2 bases, with 11 bases between them. The V gene's germline CDR1 is KGHSH and CDR2 LQKENI. The CDR3 loop reads CASSPPMPDPGNTIYF. As DNA, the CDR3 is TGTGCCAGCTCACCACCGATGCCGGACCCTGGAAACACCATATATTTT.

The chain has TRBV27 and TRBJ2-7; no clear D gene. This CDR3 has 13 residues. V lost 4 bases and J lost 3, with 10 bases in between. Germline loops: CDR1 MNHEY, CDR2 SMNVEV (reference sequence). This CDR3 is CASSSGLGYEQYF. The CDR3 DNA reads as TGTGCCAGCAGTTCGGGCCTAGGCTACGAGCAGTACTTC.

V usage is TRBV6-6 and J usage is TRBJ1-1, with no clear D. Germline CDR1 is MNHNY and CDR2 is SVGAGI (reference sequence). The CDR3 extends over 14 amino acids. The V gene lost 0 bases and the J gene lost 3 bases, with 8 bases spanning the gap. CDR3 region: CASSYSRPDTEAFF. In nucleotides, the CDR3 is TGTGCCAGCAGTTACTCTAGGCCGGACACTGAAGCTTTCTTT.

The V gene is TRBV29-1, the J gene TRBJ2-1, with unresolved D. The CDR3 covers 12 residues. The V and J ends lost 4 bases and 8 bases respectively, with 12 bases between them. Germline lookup yields CDR1 SQVTM and CDR2 ANQGSEA. The CDR3 protein is CSVGVGIYEQFF. The CDR3 DNA is TGCAGCGTTGGTGTAGGGATTTATGAGCAGTTCTTC.

The chain has TRBV7-2 and TRBJ2-3; 10 bases align to TRBD1. The V gene's germline CDR1 is SGHTA and CDR2 FQGNSA. V trimming: 5 bases; J trimming: 7 bases; junction bases outside the gene matches: 6. The CDR3 length is 14 residues. DNA for the CDR3: TGTGCCAGCAGCCCTCGGACAGGGGGACATACGCAGTATTTT. It translates to CASSPRTGGHTQYF.